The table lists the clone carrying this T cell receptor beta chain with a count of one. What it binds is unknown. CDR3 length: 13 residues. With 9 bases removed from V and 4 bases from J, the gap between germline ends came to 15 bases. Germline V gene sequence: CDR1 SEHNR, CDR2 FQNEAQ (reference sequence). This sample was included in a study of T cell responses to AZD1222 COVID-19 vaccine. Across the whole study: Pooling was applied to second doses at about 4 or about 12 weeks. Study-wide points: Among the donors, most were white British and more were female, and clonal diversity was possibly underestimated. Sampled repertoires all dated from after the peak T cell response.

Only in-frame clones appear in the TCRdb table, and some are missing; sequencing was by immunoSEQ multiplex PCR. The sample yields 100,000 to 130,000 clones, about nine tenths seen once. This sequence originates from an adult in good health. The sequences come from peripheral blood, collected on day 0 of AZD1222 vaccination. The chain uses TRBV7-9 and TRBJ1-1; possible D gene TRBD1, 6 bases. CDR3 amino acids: CARGIGGGTEAFF. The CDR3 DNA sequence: TGTGCCAGGGGGATAGGGGGTGGCACTGAAGCTTTCTTT.